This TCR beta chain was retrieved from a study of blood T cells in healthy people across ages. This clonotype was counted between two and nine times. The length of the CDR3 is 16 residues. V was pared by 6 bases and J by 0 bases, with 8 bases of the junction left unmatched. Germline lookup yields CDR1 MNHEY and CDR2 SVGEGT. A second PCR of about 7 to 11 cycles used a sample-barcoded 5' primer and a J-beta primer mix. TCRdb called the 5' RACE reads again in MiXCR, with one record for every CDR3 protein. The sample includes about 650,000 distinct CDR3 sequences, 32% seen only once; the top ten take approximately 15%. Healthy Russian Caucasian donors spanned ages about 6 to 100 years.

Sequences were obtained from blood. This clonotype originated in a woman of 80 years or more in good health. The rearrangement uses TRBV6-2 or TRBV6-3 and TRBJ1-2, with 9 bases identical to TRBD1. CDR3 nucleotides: TGTGCCAGCAGCCAACAGGGGGCTCGAGCTAACTATGGCTACACCTTC. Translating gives CASSQQGARANYGYTF.